This T cell receptor beta chain was sequenced in a study of neoadjuvant anti-PD-1 for oral cavity cancer. Study-wide findings and caveats: Each response group had just a few patients in TCR analyses. After neoadjuvant nivolumab, PBMC T cell clonality was significantly higher in non-responders than responders.

Remarks on this clone: The antigen is not known.

V dropped 2 bases and J dropped 4 bases, with 11 bases sitting between them. The CDR3 spans 14 residues. Germline V gene data show CDR1 as WNHNN and CDR2 as SYGVQD (reference sequence). Assay: immunoSEQ multiplex PCR; the TCRdb copy retains only in-frame clones and omits some. The sample includes some 15,000 clones, approximately 70% of them seen just once. This sequence originates from a person aged 35 to 85 with oral cavity squamous cell carcinoma. The chain is built from TRBV10-1 and TRBJ2-5, with no clear D. This specimen was PBMCs, taken before nivolumab (anti-PD-1) treatment. The CDR3 is CASSETFGGETQYF. In nucleotides, the CDR3 is TGCGCCAGCAGTGAGACTTTCGGTGGAGAGACCCAGTACTTC.